The 27 T cell receptor beta chains given below trace back to one sample, sequenced in a study of OX40 agonist ivuxolimab in advanced cancers. The data were produced by immunoSEQ multiplex PCR, yet TCRdb's version contains in-frame clones alone and is incomplete. This table has 30,000 to 40,000 clones, 80% to 85% appearing once. Sequencing used CD4+ or CD8+ T cells sorted from blood, obtained in a trial of the OX40 agonist ivuxolimab. Receptor source: an adult with an advanced solid tumor such as melanoma, head and neck, liver or kidney cancer.

The DNA of the CDR3 is TGTGCCAGCAGCGTAGCACTGAACACTGAAGCTTTCTTT. This sequence encodes CASSVALNTEAFF. The V and J genes are TRBV9 and TRBJ1-1; unclear D gene. The CDR3 consists of 13 residues. Per the germline V gene, CDR1 is SGDLS and CDR2 is YYNGEE. Between the trimmed V and J ends, which lost 0 bases and 0 bases, there was a span of 3 bases.

This sequence joins TRBV9 and TRBJ2-7; D possibly corresponds to TRBD1 (5 bases). With 7 bases removed from V and 4 bases from J, the gap between germline ends came to 21 bases. Germline CDR1 SGDLS, CDR2 YYNGEE. CDR3 length: 15 amino acids. Here the CDR3 reads CASSKGQGPRYEQYF. CDR3 DNA: TGTGCCAGCTCCAAGGGGCAGGGCCCTAGATACGAGCAGTACTTC.

This sequence joins TRBV7-9 and TRBJ2-1; 8 bases align to TRBD2. The length of the CDR3 is 19 residues. Trimming removed 3 bases from V and 4 bases from J; junction bases left unmatched: 17. Per the germline V gene, CDR1 is SEHNR and CDR2 is FQNEAQ (reference sequence). The CDR3 nucleotides are TGTGCCAGCAGCTTTTGGTTGGCTAGCGGGCGGTTTTCTTACAATGAGCAGTTCTTC. Translated: CASSFWLASGRFSYNEQFF. The full variable domain, its missing parts supplied by reference TRBV7-9 and TRBJ2-1, is DTGVSQNPRHKITKRGQNVTFRCDPISEHNRLYWYRQTLGQGPEFLTYFQNEAQLEKSRLLSDRFSAERPKGSFSTLEIQRTEQGDSAMYLCASSFWLASGRFSYNEQFFGPGTRLTVL.

The sample holds a few counts of this clone. The rearrangement uses TRBV7-9 and TRBJ2-3, with a possible D match to TRBD2 (6 bases). Trimming left V 5 bases short and J 6 bases short, with 12 bases between. The germline V gene has CDR1 SEHNR and CDR2 FQNEAQ (reference sequence). The CDR3 has 13 amino acids. Here the CDR3 reads CASSPTGVDTQYF. The CDR3, as DNA: TGTGCCAGCAGCCCGACGGGGGTGGATACGCAGTATTTT.

J is TRBJ1-1 and V is TRBV6-5, with D possibly matching TRBD1 (6 bases). CDR1 and CDR2 from the germline V gene are MNHEY and SVGAGI. The CDR3 has 15 residues. V was trimmed by 2 bases and J by 0 bases, leaving 10 bases between them. The CDR3 DNA reads TGTGCCAGCAGTTACCGCACAGGGTTGAACACTGAAGCTTTCTTT. It yields the protein CASSYRTGLNTEAFF.

This chain joins TRBV11-2 and TRBJ2-1; TRBD2 is a possible D gene (6 bases). Germline CDR1 reads SGHAT; CDR2 reads FQNNGV. V was pared by 5 bases and J by 7 bases, with 24 bases between. The CDR3 consists of 17 residues. The CDR3 loop is CASSPPRGTYEANEQFF. CDR3 nucleotides: TGTGCCAGCAGCCCACCCAGAGGGACTTATGAAGCTAATGAGCAGTTCTTC.

The V gene is TRBV11-1, the J gene TRBJ2-5, with 7 nucleotides matching TRBD2. Germline V lookup: CDR1 SGHAT, CDR2 FQDESV (reference sequence). The CDR3 consists of 18 residues. The V and J ends lost 1 base and 0 bases, in that order; junction bases with no gene match: 11. The CDR3 DNA follows: TGTGCCAGCAGCTTAGGGTGGCTAGCGGCGTCCCACCAAGAGACCCAGTACTTC. Translation: CASSLGWLAASHQETQYF.

This clone has more than one count but fewer than ten. The V call is TRBV18, the J call TRBJ2-7, with no clear D. The CDR3 is 13 residues long. Germline V gene lookup returns CDR1 KGHSH and CDR2 LQKENI. V was clipped by 1 base and J by 2 bases, with 6 bases between them. The CDR3 sequence is CASSPREAYEQYF. The CDR3 DNA reads as TGTGCCAGCTCACCACGAGAGGCCTACGAGCAGTACTTC.

V and J are TRBV7-9 and TRBJ1-3, with D perhaps matching TRBD1 (6 bases). Germline CDR1 reads SEHNR; CDR2 reads FQNEAQ (reference sequence). V was cut by 11 bases and J by 8 bases, with 34 bases left in between. There are 18 residues in the CDR3. The CDR3 protein is CAYPQFPRSRGDLDTIYF. CDR3 in DNA: TGTGCCTATCCACAGTTCCCTAGAAGCAGGGGCGACTTGGACACCATATATTTT.

The chain combines TRBV6-5 with TRBJ1-2, with D unclear. The CDR3 is 13 residues long. CDR1 MNHEY and CDR2 SVGAGI come from the germline V gene. V shed 6 bases and J shed 6 bases, with 14 bases lying between them. CDR3 sequence reads: CASSFGSADGYTF. The CDR3 nucleotides read TGTGCCAGCAGCTTCGGATCGGCAGATGGCTACACCTTC.

This rearrangement joins TRBV5-1 to TRBJ2-1, with TRBD2 matching 10 bases. The CDR3 length is 15 residues. CDR1 is SGHRS and CDR2 is YFSETQ in the germline V gene. V lost 1 base and J lost 2; bases outside the gene matches: 0. CDR3 in DNA: TGCGCCAGCAGCTTGACTAGCGGGGCCTACAATGAGCAGTTCTTC. Residues: CASSLTSGAYNEQFF. Combining the CDR3 with reference TRBV5-1 and TRBJ2-1 gives the whole variable domain KAGVTQTPRYLIKTRGQQVTLSCSPISGHRSVSWYQQTPGQGLQFLFEYFSETQRNKGNFPGRFSGRQFSNSRSEMNVSTLELGDSALYLCASSLTSGAYNEQFFGPGTRLTVL.

V and J are TRBV9 and TRBJ2-1; the D is unclear. The CDR3 contains 16 residues. V lost 5 bases and J 0 bases, leaving 15 bases between the germline ends. Germline V gene lookup returns CDR1 SGDLS and CDR2 YYNGEE. The CDR3 reads CASSETSASSYNEQFF. DNA of the CDR3: TGTGCCAGCAGTGAAACCAGCGCGAGCTCCTACAATGAGCAGTTCTTC.

The rearrangement uses TRBV27 and TRBJ2-3; TRBD2 might be the D (5 bases). CDR1 MNHEY and CDR2 SMNVEV come from the germline V gene (reference sequence). The CDR3 is made up of 13 amino acids. V was trimmed by 5 bases and J by 1 base, leaving 7 bases between them. CDR3 region: CASSIGGTDTQYF. CDR3 nucleotide sequence: TGTGCCAGCAGTATCGGGGGCACAGATACGCAGTATTTT.

This clone occurred a few times. The chain combines TRBV10-3 with TRBJ2-3; TRBD1 aligns across 9 bases. V was pared by 10 bases and J by 3 bases, with 2 bases of the junction left unmatched. This CDR3 contains 12 residues. Germline V lookup: CDR1 ENHRY, CDR2 SYGVKD. The CDR3 bases are TGTGCCACCGGGACAGGGACAGATACGCAGTATTTT. Translated: CATGTGTDTQYF.

This clone was seen only a few times. V is TRBV5-1 and J is TRBJ1-6, with 8 positions matching TRBD1. The CDR3 is 15 amino acids. Germline trimming cut 0 bases from V and 7 bases from J; bases unmatched to any gene: 3. Per the germline V gene, CDR1 is SGHRS and CDR2 is YFSETQ. As DNA, the CDR3 is TGCGCCAGCAGCTTGGCACAGGGGGGCAATTCACCCCTCCACTTT. Its protein product is CASSLAQGGNSPLHF.

The sample holds a few counts of this clone. The junction shows a germline mismatch at one end, possibly a read error. V is TRBV5-1 and J is TRBJ1-5; D not certain. This CDR3 has 13 amino acids. The germline V gene encodes CDR1 SGHRS and CDR2 YFSETQ. The CDR3 protein is CASCFLLNQPQHF. CDR3 DNA sequence: TGCGCCAGCTGCTTTTTACTGAATCAGCCCCAGCATTTT.

The gene calls are TRBV18 and TRBJ2-1; 12 positions agree with TRBD2. This CDR3 is 18 amino acids long. The junction had 11 bases not matched to a gene; V was cut back by 2 bases and J by 6 bases. Germline loops: CDR1 KGHSH, CDR2 LQKENI. CDR3 region: CASSPLLAGGLPGNEQFF. The CDR3 nucleotides are TGTGCCAGCTCACCATTACTAGCGGGAGGCCTCCCTGGCAATGAGCAGTTCTTC.

This clone was seen a handful of times. The rearrangement uses TRBV28 and TRBJ2-1; D might be TRBD1 or TRBD2, each matching 7 bases. The CDR3 sequence is 15 residues long. Germline lookup yields CDR1 MDHEN and CDR2 SYDVKM. V shed 7 bases and J shed 1 base, with 14 bases lying between them. Here the CDR3 reads CASTQGGRSYNEQFF. The CDR3 nucleotides are TGTGCCAGCACCCAGGGGGGGAGATCCTACAATGAGCAGTTCTTC.

This clone was seen a handful of times. The V and J genes are TRBV4-1 and TRBJ2-3; D remains unclear. The V gene's germline CDR1 is MGHRA and CDR2 YSYEKL. This CDR3 has 12 amino acids. The V and J ends lost 2 bases and 5 bases respectively, with 5 bases between them. The DNA of the CDR3 is TGCGCCAGCAGCCAATTAGAAGATACGCAGTATTTT. Translated, it gives CASSQLEDTQYF.

The chain carries TRBV5-6 and TRBJ2-1; 8 bases are a match to TRBD2. Germline V gene sequence: CDR1 SGHDT, CDR2 YYEEEE. V shed 4 bases, J shed 0 bases, and the junction held 6 bases outside the gene matches. This CDR3 region has 16 residues. The CDR3 nucleotides read TGTGCCAGCAGCACCATAAGCGGGAGCTCCTACAATGAGCAGTTCTTC. Its translation is CASSTISGSSYNEQFF.

In its sample, this clone was seen a few times. V usage is TRBV6-5 and J usage is TRBJ1-3; D remains ambiguous. V lost 10 bases and J lost 1, with 14 bases in between. Germline loops: CDR1 MNHEY, CDR2 SVGAGI. This CDR3 is built from 14 residues. In DNA, the CDR3 is TGTGCCACCTACGAAGAGAAGTCTGGAAACACCATATATTTT. Protein sequence: CATYEEKSGNTIYF.

The genes are TRBV7-9 and TRBJ2-7; perhaps D is TRBD1 or TRBD2 (5 bases each). CDR1 SEHNR and CDR2 FQNEAQ come from the germline V gene (reference sequence). Trimming took 3 bases from V and 6 from J, leaving 15 bases between them. The CDR3 length is 14 residues. DNA of the CDR3: TGTGCCAGCAGCTTCGGGACGGCCATTCCCGAGCAGTACTTC. It codes for CASSFGTAIPEQYF.

This clone occurred once. The rearrangement joins TRBV7-3 to TRBJ2-7; D not resolved. The CDR3 length is 13 residues. Germline lookup yields CDR1 SGHTA and CDR2 FQGTGA. Trimming took 8 bases from V and 5 from J, leaving 16 bases between them. The CDR3 reads CASQKTQLHEQYF. As DNA, the CDR3 is TGTGCCAGCCAGAAGACCCAGCTCCACGAGCAGTACTTC.

This clone was observed a single time. The V gene is TRBV30, the J gene TRBJ2-5; TRBD2 might be the D (6 bases). Per the germline V gene, CDR1 is GTSNPN and CDR2 is SVGIG (reference sequence). The CDR3 covers 13 residues. V was clipped by 4 bases and J by 4 bases, with 13 bases between them. Here the CDR3 DNA reads TGTGCCTGGATCCTTAGCGGAGGAGAGACCCAGTACTTC. Translation: CAWILSGGETQYF.

This chain joins TRBV27 and TRBJ1-2, with a weak D call TRBD1 (5 bases). CDR1 is MNHEY and CDR2 is SMNVEV in the germline V gene (reference sequence). Trimming took 2 bases from V and 1 from J, leaving 20 bases between them. The CDR3 length is 18 residues. The DNA of the CDR3 is TGTGCCAGCAGTTTAGGGGGGGACCGGGGGAGGATTAACTATGGCTACACCTTC. It yields the protein CASSLGGDRGRINYGYTF.

This rearrangement joins TRBV30 to TRBJ1-3; 7 bases line up with TRBD1. There are 14 residues in the CDR3. V lost 0 bases and J lost 8; bases outside the gene matches: 7. Germline V gene lookup returns CDR1 GTSNPN and CDR2 SVGIG (reference sequence). CDR3 sequence (DNA): TGTGCCTGGAGTGTGGGGACAGAAGGAGACACCATATATTTT. Translated: CAWSVGTEGDTIYF.

The V and J genes are TRBV7-3 and TRBJ2-2; D is perhaps TRBD2 (5 bases). Germline values: CDR1 SGHTA, CDR2 FQGTGA. V gave up 5 bases and J gave up 4 bases, with 11 bases separating them. The CDR3 is 14 amino acids. The CDR3 DNA reads as TGTGCCAGCAGCCCAGGACTGCTCACCGGGGAGCTGTTTTTT. Encoded protein: CASSPGLLTGELFF.